The next 29 T cell receptor beta chains were all read from a single sample in a study of cytomegalovirus exposure and HLA in healthy donors. The study ran its PCR with 60 Vbeta and 13 Jbeta primers. Using immunoSEQ multiplex PCR, the repertoire was profiled, and TCRdb retains in-frame clones only, with some absent. The repertoire holds around 100,000 clones, with over 75% as singletons. Sequences were obtained from PBMCs. The receptors stem from a male donor in good health and CMV-seropositive.

The chain links TRBV29-1 to TRBJ2-7; weak D call: TRBD1 (6 bases). The CDR3 loop spans 13 amino acids. Trimming shortened V by 3 bases and J by 0 bases, and 9 bases separated the two germline ends. The germline V gene has CDR1 SQVTM and CDR2 ANQGSEA. Here the CDR3 DNA reads TGCAGCGTTGACGACAGGAACTCCTACGAGCAGTACTTC. Translating gives CSVDDRNSYEQYF.

The rearrangement uses TRBV19 and TRBJ2-1; 11 bases are shared with TRBD2. CDR3 length: 14 residues. Germline values: CDR1 LNHDA, CDR2 SQIVND (reference sequence). V lost 2 bases, J lost 6 bases, and 0 bases stayed unmatched. The CDR3 DNA sequence: TGTGCCAGTAGTATACTAGCGGGAGGCAATGAGCAGTTCTTC. This sequence encodes CASSILAGGNEQFF.

The CDR3 sequence is CASSLQGEYEQYF. The CDR3 DNA is TGCGCCAGCAGCTTGCAGGGGGAATACGAGCAGTACTTC. This chain connects TRBV5-1 to TRBJ2-7; TRBD1 matches at 7 bases. The CDR3 is made up of 13 amino acids. From germline, CDR1 is SGHRS and CDR2 YFSETQ. Losses at the gene ends were 1 base for V and 4 bases for J; bases not matched to a gene: 2.

The rearrangement joins TRBV27 to TRBJ2-5; a weak D match, TRBD1 (6 bases). The CDR3 length is 14 residues. V was cut by 6 bases and J by 1 base, with 12 bases left in between. Germline V gives CDR1 MNHEY, CDR2 SMNVEV (reference sequence). The DNA of the CDR3 is TGTGCCAGCAGACCACAGGGTCGCCAAGAGACCCAGTACTTC. It is translated as CASRPQGRQETQYF.

Here the CDR3 DNA reads TGTGCCTGGAGTGTAGGGGTTAGCAATCAGCCCCAGCATTTT. Residues: CAWSVGVSNQPQHF. The rearrangement links TRBV30 to TRBJ1-5; TRBD1 is a possible D gene (5 bases). Germline CDR1 and CDR2: GTSNPN and SVGIG (reference sequence). The V and J ends lost 0 bases and 0 bases respectively, with 6 bases between them. This CDR3 is built from 14 residues.

J is TRBJ1-6 and V is TRBV30, with TRBD1 matching 9 bases. Germline trimming cut 5 bases from V and 9 bases from J; bases unmatched to any gene: 14. Germline-derived CDR1 and CDR2 are GTSNPN and SVGIG (reference sequence). The CDR3 covers 16 residues. CDR3 region: CAWRDRENLGGSPLHF. In DNA, the CDR3 is TGTGCCTGGCGGGACAGGGAAAATCTTGGTGGTTCACCCCTCCACTTT.

V usage is TRBV27 and J usage is TRBJ1-2; tentatively, D is TRBD1 (6 bases). V was cut by 2 bases and J by 6 bases, with 16 bases left in between. Per the germline V gene, CDR1 is MNHEY and CDR2 is SMNVEV (reference sequence). This CDR3 has 15 amino acids. The CDR3 nucleotides are TGTGCCAGCAGTTTAGGACAGCCTTTTGACCATGGCTACACCTTC. Translation: CASSLGQPFDHGYTF.

This chain joins TRBV18 and TRBJ1-5; D possibly corresponds to TRBD1 (5 bases). Per the germline V gene, CDR1 is KGHSH and CDR2 is LQKENI. The CDR3 is 14 amino acids. Trimming took off 6 bases at V and 7 bases at J, with 16 bases between the two ends. CDR3 sequence: CASSERGGEQPQHF. In DNA form, the CDR3 reads TGTGCCAGCTCCGAGAGGGGAGGGGAACAGCCCCAGCATTTT.

The chain combines TRBV4-2 with TRBJ2-6; D possibly corresponds to TRBD1 (7 bases). This CDR3 contains 16 residues. Germline CDR1 is LGHNA and CDR2 is YNFKEQ. Trimming pared 1 base from V and 4 bases from J, leaving 11 bases between. The chain's CDR3 is CASSQGQGGGANVLTF. CDR3 DNA: TGTGCCAGCAGCCAAGGTCAGGGGGGAGGGGCCAACGTCCTGACTTTC.

This clone appeared a few times. V and J are TRBV5-1 and TRBJ2-7; 7 bases agree with TRBD2. The junction had 9 bases not matched to a gene; V was cut back by 1 base and J by 5 bases. Germline-derived CDR1 and CDR2 are SGHRS and YFSETQ. This CDR3 is 15 amino acids long. The CDR3 coding sequence is TGCGCCAGCAGCTTGCCCGGGACTATAAGCAACGAGCAGTACTTC. Protein sequence: CASSLPGTISNEQYF.

This rearrangement joins TRBV9 to TRBJ2-2; 13 bases are a match to TRBD2. CDR3 length equals 19 residues. Trimming cost V 0 bases and J 9 bases; bases outside gene matches: 14. Per germline, CDR1 SGDLS and CDR2 YYNGEE. DNA of the CDR3: TGTGCCAGCAGCGTAGCGGGGCCGGGACTAGCGGGAAATCGGCGGGAGCTGTTTTTT. It yields the protein CASSVAGPGLAGNRRELFF. The full variable domain, with the rest looked up from reference TRBV9 and TRBJ2-2, is DSGVTQTPKHLITATGQRVTLRCSPRSGDLSVYWYQQSLDQGLQFLIQYYNGEERAKGNILERFSAQQFPDLHSELNLSSLELGDSALYFCASSVAGPGLAGNRRELFFGEGSRLTVL.

The chain joins TRBV5-6 to TRBJ1-1; the D gene is possibly TRBD1 (5 bases). V was clipped by 4 bases and J by 1 base, with 14 bases between them. Germline V CDR1 and CDR2: SGHDT, YYEEEE. The length of the CDR3 is 15 residues. The CDR3, as DNA: TGTGCCAGCAGCCCAGCAGGGTTCGGGAACACTGAAGCTTTCTTT. Its translation: CASSPAGFGNTEAFF.

The V gene is TRBV11-2, the J gene TRBJ2-7; TRBD2 matches at 12 bases. The CDR3 contains 16 residues. Unmatched junction bases numbered 7, after V lost 5 bases and J lost 2 bases. Germline V lookup: CDR1 SGHAT, CDR2 FQNNGV. The CDR3 DNA reads as TGTGCCAGCAGCGCACATAGACTAGCGGGAGCCTACGAGCAGTACTTC. It encodes CASSAHRLAGAYEQYF.

This chain's CDR3 is CATSNPPDRGLIEQYF. CDR3 nucleotide sequence: TGTGCCACCAGCAACCCACCGGACAGGGGCCTGATCGAGCAGTACTTC. The V gene is TRBV15, the J gene TRBJ2-7, with 9 bases fitting TRBD1. Trimming removed 4 bases from V and 6 bases from J; junction bases left unmatched: 13. Germline CDR1 reads LNHNV; CDR2 reads YYDKDF (reference sequence). CDR3 length equals 16 residues.

The V call is TRBV4-1, the J call TRBJ2-5; D is unclear. This CDR3 is built from 17 residues. Germline CDR1 reads MGHRA; CDR2 reads YSYEKL. Trimming pared 0 bases from V and 5 bases from J, leaving 19 bases between. CDR3 protein: CASSQDILGSIAETQYF. The CDR3 DNA is TGCGCCAGCAGCCAAGATATTCTAGGTTCGATAGCTGAGACCCAGTACTTC.

The chain carries TRBV5-6 and TRBJ1-5; D uncertain. The CDR3 totals 13 residues. Trimming stripped 0 bases from V and 4 bases from J, with 5 bases between. Germline CDR1 is SGHDT and CDR2 is YYEEEE. CDR3 DNA: TGTGCCAGCAGCTTGGCAGGTAATCAGCCCCAGCATTTT. Translated, it gives CASSLAGNQPQHF.

The chain has TRBV19 and TRBJ2-1, with TRBD2 matching over 7 bases. CDR3 size: 15 residues. Looked up from germline, CDR1 is LNHDA and CDR2 is SQIVND (reference sequence). V was clipped by 5 bases and J by 3 bases; unmatched bases: 7. CDR3 region: CASSRLSGGYNEQFF. CDR3 bases: TGTGCCAGTAGTCGACTTTCGGGAGGCTACAATGAGCAGTTCTTC.

The rearrangement uses TRBV5-4 and TRBJ2-7; TRBD1 agrees at 9 bases. The V and J ends lost 3 bases and 3 bases, in that order; junction bases with no gene match: 7. Germline V gives CDR1 SGHNT, CDR2 YYREEE (reference sequence). The CDR3 spans 15 residues. As DNA, the CDR3 is TGTGCCAGCAGCTCCTCCGGGACAGGGAGCTACGAGCAGTACTTC. This sequence encodes CASSSSGTGSYEQYF.

The table lists this clone with a few counts. V usage is TRBV2 and J usage is TRBJ1-2, with D possibly matching TRBD1 (5 bases). V lost 3 bases, J lost 7 bases, and 12 bases lay in between. Germline CDR1 reads SNHLY; CDR2 reads FYNNEI. The CDR3 runs to 13 residues. CDR3 protein: CASSDRAGGGYTF. CDR3 DNA sequence: TGTGCCAGCAGTGACAGGGCTGGCGGTGGCTACACCTTC. Full variable domain (remainder filled in from reference TRBV2 and TRBJ1-2): EPEVTQTPSHQVTQMGQEVILRCVPISNHLYFYWYRQILGQKVEFLVSFYNNEISEKSEIFDDQFSVERPDGSNFTLKIRSTKLEDSAMYFCASSDRAGGGYTFGSGTRLTVV.

The chain combines TRBV7-9 with TRBJ2-2, with TRBD1 identical over 7 bases. The CDR3 consists of 16 residues. The germline V gene has CDR1 SEHNR and CDR2 FQNEAQ (reference sequence). Losses at the gene ends were 5 bases for V and 7 bases for J; bases not matched to a gene: 13. CDR3 in DNA: TGTGCCAGCAGCCCTAGTAGTCGACAGGGAATCGGGGAGCTGTTTTTT. Its protein is CASSPSSRQGIGELFF.

The chain has TRBV18 and TRBJ2-1; 8 bases fit TRBD2. CDR1 KGHSH and CDR2 LQKENI come from the germline V gene. The CDR3 is made up of 16 amino acids. Trimming took 0 bases from V and 3 from J; bases not matched to a gene: 4. The CDR3 here is CASSPPSGGFYNEQFF. CDR3 in DNA: TGTGCCAGCTCACCACCTTCGGGGGGGTTCTACAATGAGCAGTTCTTC.

The gene calls are TRBV15 and TRBJ2-2, with 13 nucleotides matching TRBD2. This CDR3 region has 18 residues. The germline gives CDR1 LNHNV, CDR2 YYDKDF (reference sequence). J lost 5 bases, V lost 2 bases, and 8 bases had no gene match. The CDR3 spells CATSRPRTSGSLTGELFF. CDR3 nucleotides: TGTGCCACCAGCAGACCCCGGACTAGCGGGAGTTTAACCGGGGAGCTGTTTTTT.

V usage is TRBV18 and J usage is TRBJ2-5, with 9 bases that match TRBD2. With 4 bases clipped from V and 4 bases from J, the junction kept 4 bases outside the gene matches. Germline CDR1 is KGHSH and CDR2 is LQKENI. CDR3 length equals 14 residues. CDR3: CASSLAGVAETQYF. The CDR3 bases are TGTGCCAGCTCACTAGCGGGAGTAGCAGAGACCCAGTACTTC.

The chain couples TRBV5-8 to TRBJ2-7; D might be TRBD2 (6 bases). Per germline, CDR1 SGHTS and CDR2 YDEGEE. Trimming took off 0 bases at V and 6 bases at J, with 10 bases between the two ends. The CDR3 consists of 13 residues. The CDR3 nucleotides read TGTGCCAGCAGCTTGGGGCAGGGAGGCGAGCAGTACTTC. This codes for CASSLGQGGEQYF.

The V and J genes are TRBV14 and TRBJ1-2; D unclear. Trimming removed 3 bases at V and 7 bases at J, with 18 bases between. This CDR3 spans 15 amino acids. CDR1 is SGHDN, CDR2 FVKESK, per germline. The CDR3 DNA is TGTGCCAGCAGCCAGCTCGGGAGCCCCCCGGGTGGCTACACCTTC. Protein sequence: CASSQLGSPPGGYTF.

The chain links TRBV7-9 to TRBJ2-7; a weak D match, TRBD1 (5 bases). The CDR3 has 14 residues. In germline, CDR1 is SEHNR, CDR2 FQNEAQ (reference sequence). Trimming left V 5 bases short and J 3 bases short, with 14 bases between. This CDR3 reads CASSDTGTDYEQYF. CDR3 DNA sequence: TGTGCCAGCAGCGACACAGGAACCGACTACGAGCAGTACTTC.

V is TRBV6-1 and J is TRBJ2-6; the D gene is possibly TRBD1 (6 bases). The V end was cut by 6 bases, the J end by 2 bases, with 11 bases between. This CDR3 has 15 amino acids. CDR1 and CDR2 (germline): MNHNS, SASEGT. CDR3: CASRIYRAGANVLTF. The CDR3 coding sequence is TGTGCCAGCAGAATATACAGGGCTGGGGCCAACGTCCTGACTTTC.

Concerning this clone itself: The sample carries other DNA sequences with the same CDR3. This chain uses TRBV7-9 with TRBJ1-2; 9 bases agree with TRBD1. The CDR3 runs 14 residues. Losses at the gene ends were 4 bases for V and 6 bases for J; bases not matched to a gene: 6. The germline V gene encodes CDR1 SEHNR and CDR2 FQNEAQ (reference sequence). The CDR3 DNA follows: TGTGCCAGCAGCTCCAGACAGGGGGTAGATGGCTACACCTTC. It yields the protein CASSSRQGVDGYTF.

The CDR3 sequence: CASSLGTRGTEAFF. The CDR3, as DNA: TGTGCCAGCAGCCTCGGGACGCGGGGCACTGAAGCTTTCTTT. The V and J genes are TRBV5-6 and TRBJ1-1, with a weak D call TRBD1 (5 bases). From germline, CDR1 is SGHDT and CDR2 YYEEEE. V dropped 4 bases and J dropped 4 bases, with 14 bases sitting between them. The CDR3 has 14 amino acids. Complete variable domain (other parts from reference TRBV5-6 and TRBJ1-1): DAGVTQSPTHLIKTRGQQVTLRCSPKSGHDTVSWYQQALGQGPQFIFQYYEEEERQRGNFPDRFSGHQFPNYSSELNVNALLLGDSALYLCASSLGTRGTEAFFGQGTRLTVV.